Below, 9 T cell receptor beta chains from the same sample are listed, as sequenced in a study of CD8+ T cells in alopecia areata. RNA, once extracted, was reverse transcribed into cDNA for use as the sequencing template. The method was immunoSEQ multiplex PCR; TCRdb's version includes in-frame clones alone and lacks a portion of them. The sample lists about 100,000 clones, around 60% occurring once. Treatment here: oral pan-JAK inhibitor, 5-10 mg twice daily. Specimen: CD8+ T cells sorted from blood, collected at approximately week 56, from a patient treated with tofacitinib. Every receptor here comes from a human donor with alopecia areata.

A single count supports this clone. This chain connects TRBV4-1 to TRBJ1-5, with no clear D. Germline assignment: CDR1 MGHRA and CDR2 YSYEKL. The CDR3 is made up of 14 amino acids. The V end was cut by 4 bases, the J end by 1 base, with 8 bases between. CDR3 region: CASSRSGSNQPQHF. In nucleotides, the CDR3 is TGCGCCAGCAGCCGGAGTGGGAGCAATCAGCCCCAGCATTTT.

This clone showed up just a few times. The rearrangement links TRBV19 to TRBJ1-1; D gene unclear. In germline, CDR1 is LNHDA, CDR2 SQIVND (reference sequence). The CDR3 is 14 amino acids. The ends were cut back, 6 bases at V and 7 bases at J, with 18 bases in the middle. The CDR3, as DNA: TGTGCCAGTAGCCCGGTCGTCGGAGTCAATGAAGCTTTCTTT. This encodes CASSPVVGVNEAFF.

V gene TRBV5-6 combines with J gene TRBJ2-1; 8 bases align to TRBD1. This CDR3 is 15 amino acids long. Trimming removed 7 bases from V and 0 bases from J; junction bases left unmatched: 6. Germline lookup yields CDR1 SGHDT and CDR2 YYEEEE. The CDR3 loop is CASSGTGASYNEQFF. Here the CDR3 DNA reads TGTGCCAGCTCCGGGACAGGTGCCTCCTACAATGAGCAGTTCTTC.

The rearrangement links TRBV27 to TRBJ1-5; no clear D. This CDR3 has 14 amino acids. CDR1 is MNHEY and CDR2 is SMNVEV in the germline V gene (reference sequence). V was shortened by 0 bases and J by 6 bases, with 9 bases between the two germline ends. For the CDR3, the DNA is TGTGCCAGCAGTTTATCTAGAGGGTTTCAGCCCCAGCATTTT. Its translation: CASSLSRGFQPQHF.

This clone was counted many times. The CDR3 reads CASSYRGDTGELFF. The CDR3 bases are TGTGCCAGCAGTTACAGGGGGGACACCGGGGAGCTGTTTTTT. The rearrangement uses TRBV6-5 and TRBJ2-2; tentatively, D is TRBD1 or TRBD2 (6 bases each). Trimming left V 2 bases short and J 3 bases short, with 7 bases between. The CDR3 length is 14 residues. Looked up from germline, CDR1 is MNHEY and CDR2 is SVGAGI.

The V call is TRBV30, the J call TRBJ2-7; D is unresolved. The V gene lost 1 base and the J gene lost 0 bases, with 10 bases spanning the gap. From germline, CDR1 is GTSNPN and CDR2 SVGIG (reference sequence). The CDR3 is 14 residues long. DNA of the CDR3: TGTGCCTGGAGTGGATCGTGGAGCTCCTACGAGCAGTACTTC. Translated, it gives CAWSGSWSSYEQYF. Full variable domain (remainder filled in from reference TRBV30 and TRBJ2-7): SQTIHQWPATLVQPVGSPLSLECTVEGTSNPNLYWYRQAAGRGLQLLFYSVGIGQISSEVPQNLSASRPQDRQFILSSKKLLLSDSGFYLCAWSGSWSSYEQYFGPGTRLTVT.

The chain has TRBV7-6 and TRBJ1-1; 7 bases agree with TRBD1. V trimming: 2 bases; J trimming: 0 bases; junction bases outside the gene matches: 6. The germline gives CDR1 SGHVS, CDR2 FNYEAQ. The CDR3 has 16 amino acids. The CDR3 DNA sequence: TGTGCCAGCAGCTTAATGAAGGGGGCCATGAACACTGAAGCTTTCTTT. Translating it yields CASSLMKGAMNTEAFF. Based on the CDR3 plus reference TRBV7-6 and TRBJ1-1, the full variable domain is GAGVSQSPRYKVTKRGQDVALRCDPISGHVSLYWYRQALGQGPEFLTYFNYEAQQDKSGLPNDRFSAERPEGSISTLTIQRTEQRDSAMYRCASSLMKGAMNTEAFFGQGTRLTVV.

The V call is TRBV30, the J call TRBJ1-1; D perhaps matches TRBD1 (5 bases). The CDR3 covers 12 residues. The germline V gene encodes CDR1 GTSNPN and CDR2 SVGIG (reference sequence). Trimming left V 4 bases short and J 1 base short, with 7 bases between. The CDR3 DNA is TGTGCCTGGAATGGGGGGAACACTGAAGCTTTCTTT. Translation gives CAWNGGNTEAFF.

The V gene is TRBV28, the J gene TRBJ2-1; possible D gene TRBD1, 5 bases. The CDR3 runs to 12 residues. CDR1 MDHEN and CDR2 SYDVKM come from the germline V gene. V was cut by 6 bases and J by 7 bases, with 10 bases left in between. The CDR3 loop reads CASSPGPNEQFF. The CDR3 DNA sequence: TGTGCCAGCAGCCCAGGGCCAAATGAGCAGTTCTTC.